A single T cell receptor beta chain is shown here with its context. The data are from a study of T cell changes during pregnancy in multiple sclerosis. Libraries were prepared by immunoSEQ multiplex PCR; TCRdb keeps only in-frame clonotypes and omits some of them. This sample yields around 63,000 clones, of which approximately 90% are seen a single time; less than 3.5% belongs to the top ten. The CDR3 has 16 amino acids. The V end lost 0 bases, the J end lost 5 bases, and 16 bases lay between the germline ends. CDR1 and CDR2 (germline): MGHRA, YSYEKL. The rearrangement links TRBV4-1 to TRBJ1-1; tentative D call: TRBD1 (6 bases). This sequence was found in a female donor in good health, enrolled as a control in a pregnancy study. The material was peripheral blood, obtained in the third trimester of pregnancy. For the CDR3, the DNA is TGCGCCAGCAGCCAAGATACAGGGTGGAGAGGGACTGAAGCTTTCTTT. It encodes CASSQDTGWRGTEAFF.